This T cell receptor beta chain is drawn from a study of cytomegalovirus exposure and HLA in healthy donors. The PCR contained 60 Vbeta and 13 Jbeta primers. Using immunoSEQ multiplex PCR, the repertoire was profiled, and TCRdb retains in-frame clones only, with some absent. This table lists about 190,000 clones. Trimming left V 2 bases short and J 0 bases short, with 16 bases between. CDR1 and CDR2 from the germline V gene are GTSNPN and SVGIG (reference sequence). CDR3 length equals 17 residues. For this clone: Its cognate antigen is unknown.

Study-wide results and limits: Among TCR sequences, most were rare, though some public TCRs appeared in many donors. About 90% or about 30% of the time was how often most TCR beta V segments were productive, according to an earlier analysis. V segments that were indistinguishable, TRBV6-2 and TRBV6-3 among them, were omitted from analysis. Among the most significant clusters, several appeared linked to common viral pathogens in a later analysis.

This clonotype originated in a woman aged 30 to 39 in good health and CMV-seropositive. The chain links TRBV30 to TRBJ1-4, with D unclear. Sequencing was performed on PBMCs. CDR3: CAWSIGQRYPTNEKLFF. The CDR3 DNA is TGTGCCTGGAGTATTGGGCAACGATACCCAACTAATGAAAAACTGTTTTTT.